The 11 T cell receptor beta chains below were found in one sample sequenced in a study of blood T cell repertoires in COVID-19. Repertoires were generated with immunoSEQ multiplex PCR, while TCRdb's copy carries only in-frame clones and drops some. The data hold more than 150,000 clones, with 86% observed a single time. Sequenced input: peripheral blood. These receptors originate from a woman in her sixties or seventies with acute or convalescent COVID-19.

This clone was observed a single time. V and J are TRBV4-3 and TRBJ1-5; no reliable D call. Trimming cost V 0 bases and J 2 bases, with 14 bases left between them. CDR1 and CDR2 (germline): LGHNA, YSLEER. The CDR3 covers 17 residues. The CDR3 sequence: CASSQDTGFMGNQPQHF. The CDR3 nucleotides are TGCGCCAGCAGCCAAGACACCGGGTTTATGGGCAATCAGCCCCAGCATTTT.

This chain's CDR3 is CASSQWDSQGLAGGPTTLYEQYF. CDR3 DNA sequence: TGTGCCAGCAGCCAATGGGACAGCCAGGGACTAGCGGGAGGGCCAACCACCCTCTACGAGCAGTACTTC. The chain couples TRBV14 to TRBJ2-7; 16 bases match TRBD2. The CDR3 runs to 23 residues. Germline V gene data show CDR1 as SGHDN and CDR2 as FVKESK. V lost 2 bases and J lost 3; bases outside the gene matches: 22. The full variable domain, completed using reference TRBV14 and TRBJ2-7, is EAGVTQFPSHSVIEKGQTVTLRCDPISGHDNLYWYRRVMGKEIKFLLHFVKESKQDESGMPNNRFLAERTGGTYSTLKVQPAELEDSGVYFCASSQWDSQGLAGGPTTLYEQYFGPGTRLTVT.

The rearrangement links TRBV30 to TRBJ1-4, with 9 positions matching TRBD1. Per the germline V gene, CDR1 is GTSNPN and CDR2 is SVGIG (reference sequence). This CDR3 region has 15 residues. V lost 3 bases and J lost 10; bases outside the gene matches: 12. CDR3 DNA: TGTGCCTGGAGGACAGGGGGATTGGAACGGGGAAAACTGTTTTTT. Translated: CAWRTGGLERGKLFF.

The chain has TRBV5-5 and TRBJ1-5, with a possible D match to TRBD1 (6 bases). CDR3 length equals 14 residues. Germline lookup yields CDR1 SGHKS and CDR2 YYEKEE (reference sequence). V was clipped by 1 base and J by 7 bases, with 12 bases between them. DNA of the CDR3: TGTGCCAGCAGCTTGACAGATCAGGGGCAGCCCCAGCATTTT. This encodes CASSLTDQGQPQHF.

The V call is TRBV5-4, the J call TRBJ1-4; 7 bases agree with TRBD1. CDR3 length equals 16 residues. J lost 0 bases, V lost 0 bases, and 2 bases had no gene match. The germline CDR1 and CDR2 sequences are SGHNT and YYREEE (reference sequence). CDR3 amino acids: CASSLGGGATNEKLFF. DNA for the CDR3: TGTGCCAGCAGCTTGGGAGGGGGCGCAACTAATGAAAAACTGTTTTTT.

In its sample, this clone was seen once. The J gene is TRBJ2-2, the V gene TRBV5-1, with 7 bases matching TRBD2. This CDR3 is built from 16 residues. Germline CDR1 reads SGHRS; CDR2 reads YFSETQ. V shed 0 bases and J 2 bases; nucleotides not matched to a gene: 4. The CDR3 DNA is TGCGCCAGCAGCTTGGTCGCGGGGGATAACACCGGGGAGCTGTTTTTT. Residues: CASSLVAGDNTGELFF.

The J gene is TRBJ2-3, the V gene TRBV7-2; TRBD2 aligns across 8 bases. J was trimmed by 1 base and V by 3 bases; bases with no gene match: 6. Germline V CDR1 and CDR2: SGHTA, FQGNSA. The CDR3 covers 16 residues. This chain's CDR3 is CASSLGAGVGTDTQYF. The CDR3 region has the DNA TGTGCCAGCAGCTTGGGAGCGGGGGTTGGCACAGATACGCAGTATTTT.

The chain links TRBV27 to TRBJ1-6; 7 bases agree with TRBD1. V lost 5 bases to trimming and J lost 0 bases; unmatched junction nucleotides: 25. The CDR3 contains 23 residues. Germline V gene sequence: CDR1 MNHEY, CDR2 SMNVEV (reference sequence). The CDR3 coding sequence is TGTGCCAGCAGTCCCATTGGACGTACCCGGACAGGAGCCATGGGCTCCTATAATTCACCCCTCCACTTT. Residues: CASSPIGRTRTGAMGSYNSPLHF.

The chain couples TRBV28 to TRBJ2-4; 9 nucleotides match TRBD1. CDR3 length equals 14 residues. After removal of 9 bases from V and 3 bases from J, the junction contained 6 bases not matched to a gene. Germline CDR1 is MDHEN and CDR2 is SYDVKM. For the CDR3, the DNA is TGTGCCAGTACACAGGGGGCTCACAAAAACATTCAGTACTTC. It is translated as CASTQGAHKNIQYF.

This clone has a single count. V gene TRBV30 combines with J gene TRBJ2-7; 10 bases fit TRBD1. The junction had 8 bases not matched to a gene; V was cut back by 3 bases and J by 6 bases. Germline V gene sequence: CDR1 GTSNPN, CDR2 SVGIG (reference sequence). CDR3 length equals 14 residues. The CDR3 DNA is TGTGCCTGGAGGCAGACAGGGGGCACGGCCGAGCAGTACTTC. It codes for CAWRQTGGTAEQYF.

This rearrangement joins TRBV29-1 to TRBJ2-1; 9 nucleotides line up with TRBD2. Per germline, CDR1 SQVTM and CDR2 ANQGSEA. V trimming: 1 base; J trimming: 3 bases; junction bases outside the gene matches: 4. The CDR3 loop spans 15 amino acids. CDR3 residues: CSVEGSGRNYNEQFF. The DNA of the CDR3 is TGCAGCGTTGAAGGTAGCGGGAGAAACTACAATGAGCAGTTCTTC.